The rows below give T cell receptor beta chains drawn from one sample of a study of OX40 agonist ivuxolimab in advanced cancers. Assay: immunoSEQ multiplex PCR; the TCRdb copy retains only in-frame clones and omits some. Of over 55,000 clones in the sample, roughly nine tenths were seen once. This sample comprised CD4+ or CD8+ T cells sorted from blood, obtained in a trial of the OX40 agonist ivuxolimab. The receptors shown here come from an adult with an advanced solid tumor such as melanoma, head and neck, liver or kidney cancer. CDR3s include the opening cysteine and the closing phenylalanine or tryptophan. D genes are given only for firm matches. Rows give clone size only sometimes, using once, few, many, or a class for an expanded clone.

>TRBV27|-|-|TRBJ1-5
CASSLGHPSNQPQHF
TGTGCCAGCAGTTTAGGGCACCCGAGCAATCAGCCCCAGCATTTT
>TRBV7-2|TRBD1|-|TRBJ1-4
CASSFSPDRGNEKLFF
TGTGCCAGCAGCTTCTCCCCGGACAGGGGTAATGAAAAACTGTTTTTT
>TRBV21-1|-|-|TRBJ2-7
CASSDPGQDSYEQYF
TGTGCCAGCAGCGATCCGGGACAGGACTCCTACGAGCAGTACTTC
>TRBV4-1|TRBD2|-|TRBJ2-7
CASSQRLADYYEQYF
TGCGCCAGCAGCCAACGACTAGCGGACTACTACGAGCAGTACTTC
>TRBV10-3|TRBD1|-|TRBJ1-1
CAITEGTGLMNTEAFF
TGTGCCATCACGGAAGGGACAGGCCTCATGAACACTGAAGCTTTCTTT
>TRBV13|TRBD2|-|TRBJ2-1
CASSLGLTLGRGNEQFF
TGTGCCAGCAGCTTAGGCCTTACTCTCGGGAGGGGCAATGAGCAGTTCTTC
>TRBV7-9|-|few|TRBJ1-4
CASRRTGEVLEKLFF
TGTGCCAGCAGACGCACAGGCGAGGTTTTAGAAAAACTGTTTTTT
>TRBV4-3|TRBD2|-|TRBJ2-2
CASSQVAGANTGELFF
TGCGCCAGCAGCCAAGTGGCGGGGGCGAACACCGGGGAGCTGTTTTTT
>TRBV6-5|-|-|TRBJ1-6
CASSGTENNSPLHF
TGTGCCAGCAGTGGGACGGAAAATAATTCACCCCTCCACTTT
>TRBV9|-|few|TRBJ2-7
CASSPRQGSYEQYF
TGTGCCAGCAGCCCCCGGCAGGGCTCCTACGAGCAGTACTTC
>TRBV7-8|-|-|TRBJ2-2
CASSLVSSNTGELFF
TGTGCCAGCAGCTTAGTCTCCTCGAACACCGGGGAGCTGTTTTTT
>TRBV9|-|-|TRBJ2-6
CASSAPGANVLTF
TGTGCCAGCAGCGCCCCTGGGGCCAACGTCCTGACTTTC
>TRBV18|-|-|TRBJ1-4
CASSPYYGEKLFF
TGTGCCAGCTCACCTTACTACGGTGAAAAACTGTTTTTT
>TRBV11-2|-|once|TRBJ1-6
CASSPLRGNSYNSPLHF
TGTGCCAGCAGCCCGCTCCGGGGGAATTCCTATAATTCACCCCTCCACTTT
>TRBV30|-|-|TRBJ2-1
CAWSVRLENEQFF
TGTGCCTGGAGTGTACGGCTGGAGAATGAGCAGTTCTTC
>TRBV11-2|-|-|TRBJ2-1
CASSESRGFEQFF
TGTGCCAGCAGCGAAAGCCGGGGCTTTGAGCAGTTCTTC
>TRBV9|-|-|TRBJ2-6
CASKGDGANVLTF
TGTGCCAGCAAAGGGGATGGGGCCAACGTCCTGACTTTC
>TRBV5-6|TRBD1|-|TRBJ2-3
CASSGGTGIDTQYF
TGTGCCAGCAGCGGCGGGACAGGGATAGATACGCAGTATTTT
>TRBV29-1|-|-|TRBJ1-5
CSVVVGALNQPQHF
TGCAGCGTTGTGGTAGGGGCCCTAAATCAGCCCCAGCATTTT
>TRBV9|-|-|TRBJ1-6
CASSVGQSSYNSPLHF
TGTGCCAGCAGCGTAGGGCAGAGCTCCTATAATTCACCCCTCCACTTT
>TRBV6-4|-|few|TRBJ2-5
CASSPQETQYF
TGTGCCAGCAGTCCGCAAGAGACCCAGTACTTC
>TRBV30|-|-|TRBJ1-1
CAWSWYRVGTEAFF
TGTGCCTGGAGTTGGTACAGGGTAGGAACTGAAGCTTTCTTT
>TRBV21-1|-|-|TRBJ2-1
CASTTGQGSDEQFF
TGTGCCAGCACTACCGGACAGGGGTCCGATGAGCAGTTCTTC
>TRBV2|TRBD1|-|TRBJ1-5
CASSSGTVNQPQHF
TGTGCCAGCAGTAGTGGGACAGTCAATCAGCCCCAGCATTTT
>TRBV28|-|-|TRBJ2-5
CASSLWGEGTQYF
TGTGCCAGCAGTTTGTGGGGAGAAGGGACCCAGTACTTC
>TRBV28|-|-|TRBJ2-7
CASSSGQASYEQYF
TGTGCCAGTTCCTCGGGGCAGGCATCCTACGAGCAGTACTTC